Below, 6 T cell receptor beta chains from the same sample are listed, as sequenced in a study of blood T cell repertoires in COVID-19. Repertoires were generated with immunoSEQ multiplex PCR, while TCRdb's copy carries only in-frame clones and drops some. The profile shows under 250,000 clones, around four fifths of them singletons. The specimen was peripheral blood. The receptors were gathered from a woman aged 60-70 years with active or convalescent COVID-19.

This chain links TRBV5-4 with TRBJ2-3; TRBD2 is a possible D gene (6 bases). This CDR3 has 13 residues. The germline CDR1 and CDR2 sequences are SGHNT and YYREEE (reference sequence). Trimming removed 2 bases from V and 6 bases from J, with 10 bases in between. CDR3 amino acids: CASSFGGRDTQYF. In DNA, the CDR3 is TGTGCCAGCAGCTTTGGGGGGAGGGATACGCAGTATTTT.

The chain couples TRBV27 to TRBJ1-5; D gene unclear. Germline loops: CDR1 MNHEY, CDR2 SMNVEV (reference sequence). V was trimmed by 6 bases and J by 2 bases, leaving 14 bases between them. The CDR3 length is 15 residues. CDR3 sequence: CASRRSPPGNQPQHF. The CDR3 DNA is TGTGCCAGCAGACGGAGCCCCCCGGGCAATCAGCCCCAGCATTTT.

V gene TRBV19 combines with J gene TRBJ2-2; D is perhaps TRBD1 (6 bases). CDR3 size: 14 residues. CDR1 and CDR2 from the germline V gene are LNHDA and SQIVND (reference sequence). The V end was cut by 3 bases, the J end by 1 base, with 6 bases between. The CDR3 bases are TGTGCCAGTAGTATGGGACAGAACACCGGGGAGCTGTTTTTT. Its protein product is CASSMGQNTGELFF.

This clone was seen only a few times. The V gene is TRBV5-6, the J gene TRBJ1-2, with a weak D call TRBD1 (6 bases). Germline CDR1 reads SGHDT; CDR2 reads YYEEEE. The CDR3 covers 14 residues. Trimming cost V 1 base and J 5 bases, with 12 bases left between them. CDR3 DNA sequence: TGTGCCAGCAGCTTGTACAGGGAAGGGTATGGCTACACCTTC. Protein: CASSLYREGYGYTF.

The J gene is TRBJ2-7, the V gene TRBV13; possibly TRBD1 for D (5 bases). This CDR3 has 13 amino acids. V was pared by 2 bases and J by 5 bases, with 10 bases between. Germline lookup yields CDR1 PRHDT and CDR2 FYEKMQ (reference sequence). CDR3 sequence: CASSLRGFHEQYV. In nucleotides, the CDR3 is TGTGCCAGCAGCTTAAGGGGATTCCACGAGCAGTACGTC.

The rearrangement joins TRBV10-3 to TRBJ2-1, with 10 bases aligning to TRBD2. Germline V gene sequence: CDR1 ENHRY, CDR2 SYGVKD. The V gene end was trimmed by 10 bases and the J gene end by 7 bases; junction bases not matched to a gene: 10. The length of the CDR3 is 14 residues. The CDR3 sequence: CASNSGGLNNEQFF. For the CDR3, the DNA is TGTGCCAGCAATAGCGGGGGGCTGAATAATGAGCAGTTCTTC.